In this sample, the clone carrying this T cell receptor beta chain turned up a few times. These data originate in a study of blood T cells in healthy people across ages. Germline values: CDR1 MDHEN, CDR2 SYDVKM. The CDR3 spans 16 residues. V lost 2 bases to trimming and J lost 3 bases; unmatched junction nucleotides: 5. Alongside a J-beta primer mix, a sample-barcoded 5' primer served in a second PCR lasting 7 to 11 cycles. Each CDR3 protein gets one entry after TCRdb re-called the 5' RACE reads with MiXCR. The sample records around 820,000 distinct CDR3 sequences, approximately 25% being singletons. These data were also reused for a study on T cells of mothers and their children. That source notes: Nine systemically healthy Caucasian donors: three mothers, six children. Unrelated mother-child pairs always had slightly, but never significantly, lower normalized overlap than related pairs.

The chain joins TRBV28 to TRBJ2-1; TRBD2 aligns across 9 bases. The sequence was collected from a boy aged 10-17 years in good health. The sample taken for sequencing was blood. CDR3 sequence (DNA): TGTGCCAGCAGTTTAGGGGGTAGCGGGAGCTACAATGAGCAGTTCTTC. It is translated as CASSLGGSGSYNEQFF.